This T cell receptor (beta chain) was captured in a study of multiple sclerosis patients with progressive multifocal leukoencephalopathy. Findings and limits, study-wide: Clones expanded at PML were already present before and during natalizumab. Preferential TRBV-TRBJ pairings or common gene usage were not detected at PML.

The table came from immunoSEQ multiplex PCR; TCRdb's copy has only in-frame clones and leaves some out. The repertoire holds 25,000 to 30,000 clones, with 85% to 90% as singletons. Germline CDR1 and CDR2: SQVTM and ANQGSEA. CDR3 size: 12 residues. V was cut by 5 bases and J by 4 bases, with 9 bases left in between. As concerns this clone: The antigen remains unidentified.

Stated time point: time of PML onset. PML was diagnosed clinically and by MRI, then confirmed by JC virus DNA in cerebrospinal fluid. This TCR was recovered from a woman younger than 45 with progressive multifocal leukoencephalopathy. The chain links TRBV29-1 to TRBJ2-1, with D hard to call. This material consisted of PBMCs, taken from a patient treated with natalizumab. This CDR3 is CSVLTVYNEQFF. The CDR3 coding sequence is TGCAGCGTTCTGACCGTATACAATGAGCAGTTCTTC.